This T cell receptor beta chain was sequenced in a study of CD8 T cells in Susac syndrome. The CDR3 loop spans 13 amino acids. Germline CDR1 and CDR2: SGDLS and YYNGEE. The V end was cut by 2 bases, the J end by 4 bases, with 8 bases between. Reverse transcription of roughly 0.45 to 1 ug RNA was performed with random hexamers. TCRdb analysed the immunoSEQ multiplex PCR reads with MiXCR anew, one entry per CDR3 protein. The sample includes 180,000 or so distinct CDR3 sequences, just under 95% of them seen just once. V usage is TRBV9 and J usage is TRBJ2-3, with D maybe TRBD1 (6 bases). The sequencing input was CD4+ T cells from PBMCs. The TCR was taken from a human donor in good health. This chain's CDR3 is CASSVTGSDTQYF. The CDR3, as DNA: TGTGCCAGCAGCGTTACAGGGTCAGATACGCAGTATTTT. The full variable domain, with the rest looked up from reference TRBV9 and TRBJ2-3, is DSGVTQTPKHLITATGQRVTLRCSPRSGDLSVYWYQQSLDQGLQFLIQYYNGEERAKGNILERFSAQQFPDLHSELNLSSLELGDSALYFCASSVTGSDTQYFGPGTRLTVL.